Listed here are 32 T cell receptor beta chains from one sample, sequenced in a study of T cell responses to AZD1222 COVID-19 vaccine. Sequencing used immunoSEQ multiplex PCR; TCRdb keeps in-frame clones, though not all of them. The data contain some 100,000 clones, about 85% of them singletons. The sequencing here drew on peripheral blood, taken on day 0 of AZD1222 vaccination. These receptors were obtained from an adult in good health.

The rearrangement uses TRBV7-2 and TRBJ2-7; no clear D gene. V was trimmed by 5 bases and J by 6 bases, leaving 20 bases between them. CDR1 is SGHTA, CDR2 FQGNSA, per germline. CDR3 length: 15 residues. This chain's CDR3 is CASSLTRALLGEQYF. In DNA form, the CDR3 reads TGTGCCAGCAGCCTCACTCGGGCCCTCTTAGGCGAGCAGTACTTC.

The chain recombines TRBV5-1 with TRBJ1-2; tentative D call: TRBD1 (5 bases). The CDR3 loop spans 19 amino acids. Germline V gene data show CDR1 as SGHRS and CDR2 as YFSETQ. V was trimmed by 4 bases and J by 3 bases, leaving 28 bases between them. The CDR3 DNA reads TGCGCCAGCAGCATCGGGGATTCAGGGTCTGATTTCAAGTACTATGGCTACACCTTC. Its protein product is CASSIGDSGSDFKYYGYTF.

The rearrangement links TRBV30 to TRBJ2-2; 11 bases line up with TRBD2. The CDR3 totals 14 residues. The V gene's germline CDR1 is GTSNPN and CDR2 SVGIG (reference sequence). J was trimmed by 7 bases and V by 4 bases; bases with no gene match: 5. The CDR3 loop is CAWTRGLAGGELFF. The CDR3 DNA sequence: TGTGCCTGGACCCGAGGACTAGCGGGCGGGGAGCTGTTTTTT.

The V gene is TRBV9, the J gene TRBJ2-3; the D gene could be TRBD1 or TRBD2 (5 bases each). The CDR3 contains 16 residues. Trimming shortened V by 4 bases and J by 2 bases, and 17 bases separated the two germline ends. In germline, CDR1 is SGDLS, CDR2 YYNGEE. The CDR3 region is CASSLRWDGYTDTQYF. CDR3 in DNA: TGTGCCAGCAGCCTCCGATGGGACGGATACACAGATACGCAGTATTTT.

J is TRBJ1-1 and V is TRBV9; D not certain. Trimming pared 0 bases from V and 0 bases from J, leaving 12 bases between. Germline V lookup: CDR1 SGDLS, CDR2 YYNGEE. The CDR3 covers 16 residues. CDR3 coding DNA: TGTGCCAGCAGCGTAGGGGAGGGCTACATGAACACTGAAGCTTTCTTT. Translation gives CASSVGEGYMNTEAFF.

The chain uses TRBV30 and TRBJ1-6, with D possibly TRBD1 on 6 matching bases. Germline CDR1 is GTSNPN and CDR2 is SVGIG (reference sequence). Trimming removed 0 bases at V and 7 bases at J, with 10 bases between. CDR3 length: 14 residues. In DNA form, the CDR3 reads TGTGCCTGGAGTGTTGGCAGGGGAAATTCACCCCTCCACTTT. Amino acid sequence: CAWSVGRGNSPLHF.

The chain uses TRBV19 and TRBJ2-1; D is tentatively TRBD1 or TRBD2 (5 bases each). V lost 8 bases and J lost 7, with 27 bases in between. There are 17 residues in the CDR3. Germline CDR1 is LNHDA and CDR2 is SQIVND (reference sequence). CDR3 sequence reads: CASHGRRVGPPQNEQFF. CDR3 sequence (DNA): TGTGCCAGTCATGGAAGAAGGGTGGGACCGCCACAAAATGAGCAGTTCTTC.

The CDR3 protein is CASSDGQIYNSPLHF. CDR3 nucleotide sequence: TGTGCCAGCAGTGATGGGCAGATCTATAATTCACCCCTCCACTTT. This chain links TRBV6-1 with TRBJ1-6; D call uncertain. This CDR3 comprises 15 residues. V gave up 3 bases and J gave up 3 bases, with 9 bases separating them. Germline CDR1 MNHNS, CDR2 SASEGT.

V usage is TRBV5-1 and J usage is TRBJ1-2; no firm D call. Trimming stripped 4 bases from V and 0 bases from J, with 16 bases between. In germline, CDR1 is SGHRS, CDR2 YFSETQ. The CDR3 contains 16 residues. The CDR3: CASSALPGDPNYGYTF. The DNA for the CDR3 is TGCGCCAGCAGCGCCCTCCCCGGGGATCCTAACTATGGCTACACCTTC.

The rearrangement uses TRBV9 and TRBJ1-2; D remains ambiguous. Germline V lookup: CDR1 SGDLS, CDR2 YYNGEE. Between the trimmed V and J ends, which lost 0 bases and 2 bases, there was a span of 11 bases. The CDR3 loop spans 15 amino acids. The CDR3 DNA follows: TGTGCCAGCAGCGTAGAGGCCCGTACCAACTATGGCTACACCTTC. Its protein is CASSVEARTNYGYTF.

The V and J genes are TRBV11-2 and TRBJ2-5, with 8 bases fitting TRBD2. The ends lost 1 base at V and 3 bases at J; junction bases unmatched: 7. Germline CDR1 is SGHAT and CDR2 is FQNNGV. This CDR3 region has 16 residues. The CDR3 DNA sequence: TGTGCCAGCAGCTTAGCGGCGGGAGGTCCAGAAGAGACCCAGTACTTC. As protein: CASSLAAGGPEETQYF.

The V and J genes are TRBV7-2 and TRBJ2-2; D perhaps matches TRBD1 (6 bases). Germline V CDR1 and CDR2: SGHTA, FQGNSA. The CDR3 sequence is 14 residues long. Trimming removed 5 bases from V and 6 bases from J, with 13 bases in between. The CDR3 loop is CASSEIQGSGELFF. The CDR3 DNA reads TGTGCCAGCAGCGAGATACAGGGCTCCGGGGAGCTGTTTTTT.

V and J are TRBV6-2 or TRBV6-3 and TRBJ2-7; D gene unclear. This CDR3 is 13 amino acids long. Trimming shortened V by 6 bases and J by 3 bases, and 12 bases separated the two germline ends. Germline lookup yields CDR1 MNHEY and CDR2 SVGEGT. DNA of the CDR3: TGTGCCAGCAGCCAATCGAATCTCTACGAGCAGTACTTC. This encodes CASSQSNLYEQYF.

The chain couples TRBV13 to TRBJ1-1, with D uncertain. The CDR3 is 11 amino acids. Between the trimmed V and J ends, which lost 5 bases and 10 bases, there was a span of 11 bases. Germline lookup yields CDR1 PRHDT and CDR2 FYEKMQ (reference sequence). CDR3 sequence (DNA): TGTGCCAGCAGCCACGGAGCAGGAGCTTTCTTT. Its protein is CASSHGAGAFF.

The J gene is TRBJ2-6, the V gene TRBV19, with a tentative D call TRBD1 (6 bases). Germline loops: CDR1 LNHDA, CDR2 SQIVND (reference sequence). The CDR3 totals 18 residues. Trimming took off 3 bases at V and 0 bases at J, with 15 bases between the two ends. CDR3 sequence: CASSIMGTRNSGANVLTF. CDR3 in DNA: TGTGCCAGTAGTATTATGGGGACACGGAACTCTGGGGCCAACGTCCTGACTTTC.

Written as DNA, the CDR3 is TGTGCCTGGAGTCGGGACGTTGTATTCGAGGGTTTACCCGGGGAGCTGTTTTTT. Translated, it gives CAWSRDVVFEGLPGELFF. V is TRBV30 and J is TRBJ2-2; possibly TRBD1 or TRBD2 for D (5 bases each). The CDR3 spans 18 residues. V lost 2 bases, J lost 6 bases, and 25 bases lay in between. Germline-derived CDR1 and CDR2 are GTSNPN and SVGIG (reference sequence).

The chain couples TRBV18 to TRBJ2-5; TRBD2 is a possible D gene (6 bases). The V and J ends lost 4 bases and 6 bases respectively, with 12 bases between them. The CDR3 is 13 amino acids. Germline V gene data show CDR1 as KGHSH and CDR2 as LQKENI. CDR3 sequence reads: CASSLGTVKTQYF. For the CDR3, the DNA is TGTGCCAGCTCACTCGGGACTGTGAAGACCCAGTACTTC.

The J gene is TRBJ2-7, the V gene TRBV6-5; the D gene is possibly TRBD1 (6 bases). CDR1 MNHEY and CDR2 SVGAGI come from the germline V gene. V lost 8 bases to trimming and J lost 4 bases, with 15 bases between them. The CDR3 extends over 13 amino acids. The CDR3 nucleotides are TGTGCCAGCCGCCGGGACAAGGATTACGAGCAGTACTTC. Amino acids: CASRRDKDYEQYF.

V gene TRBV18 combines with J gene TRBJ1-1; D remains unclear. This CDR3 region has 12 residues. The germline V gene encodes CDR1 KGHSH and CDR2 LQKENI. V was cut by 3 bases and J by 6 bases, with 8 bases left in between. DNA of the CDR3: TGTGCCAGCTCACCTATGGGTGCTGAAGCTTTCTTT. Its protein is CASSPMGAEAFF.

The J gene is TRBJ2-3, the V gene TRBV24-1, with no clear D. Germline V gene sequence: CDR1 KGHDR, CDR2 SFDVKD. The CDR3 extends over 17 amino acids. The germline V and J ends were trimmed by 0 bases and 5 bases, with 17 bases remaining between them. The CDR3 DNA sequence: TGTGCCACCAGTGATTTGCGGCTAGTAGCACGCGGAGATACGCAGTATTTT. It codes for CATSDLRLVARGDTQYF.

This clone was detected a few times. The CDR3, as DNA: TGTGCCAGCAGCCCGACAGGGGATGGAAACACCATATATTTT. Translation: CASSPTGDGNTIYF. The chain carries TRBV7-9 and TRBJ1-3; 8 bases match TRBD1. The CDR3 is made up of 14 amino acids. Germline V lookup: CDR1 SEHNR, CDR2 FQNEAQ (reference sequence). J lost 3 bases, V lost 5 bases, and 3 bases had no gene match.

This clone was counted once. The CDR3 loop reads CASRRVENTEAFF. DNA for the CDR3: TGTGCCAGCAGAAGGGTGGAGAACACTGAAGCTTTCTTT. This sequence joins TRBV6-5 and TRBJ1-1; unclear D gene. The germline gives CDR1 MNHEY, CDR2 SVGAGI. The ends were cut back, 6 bases at V and 1 base at J, with 9 bases in the middle. The CDR3 is 13 residues long.

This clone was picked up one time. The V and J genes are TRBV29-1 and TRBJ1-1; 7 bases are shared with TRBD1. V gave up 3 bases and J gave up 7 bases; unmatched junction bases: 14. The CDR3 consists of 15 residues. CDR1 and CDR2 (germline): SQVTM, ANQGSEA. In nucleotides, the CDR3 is TGCAGCGTTGAGTTTTATAGGGTGGCAGGGGGTGAAGCTTTCTTT. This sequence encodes CSVEFYRVAGGEAFF.

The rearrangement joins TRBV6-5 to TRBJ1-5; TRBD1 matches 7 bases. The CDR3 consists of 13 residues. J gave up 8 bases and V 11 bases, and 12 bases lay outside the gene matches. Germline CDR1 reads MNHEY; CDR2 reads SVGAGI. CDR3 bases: TGTGCCGCGGGGACAGCCCTGGGGAAGCCCCAGCATTTT. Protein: CAAGTALGKPQHF.

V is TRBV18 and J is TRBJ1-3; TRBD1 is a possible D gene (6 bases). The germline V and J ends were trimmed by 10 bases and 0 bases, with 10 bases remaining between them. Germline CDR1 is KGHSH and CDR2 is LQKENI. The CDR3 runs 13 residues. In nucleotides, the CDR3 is TGTGCCACGACACAGGGCTCTGGAAACACCATATATTTT. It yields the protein CATTQGSGNTIYF.

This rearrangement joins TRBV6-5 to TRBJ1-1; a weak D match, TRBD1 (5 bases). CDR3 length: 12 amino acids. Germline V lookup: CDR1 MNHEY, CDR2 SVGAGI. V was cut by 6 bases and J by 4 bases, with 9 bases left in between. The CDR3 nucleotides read TGTGCCAGCAGCGGGGCGAGCACTGAAGCTTTCTTT. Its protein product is CASSGASTEAFF.

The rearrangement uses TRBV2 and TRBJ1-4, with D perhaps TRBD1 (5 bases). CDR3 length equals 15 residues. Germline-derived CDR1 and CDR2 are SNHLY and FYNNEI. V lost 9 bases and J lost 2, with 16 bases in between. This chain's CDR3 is CASQPVWGTNEKLFF. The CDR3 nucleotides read TGTGCCAGTCAGCCAGTCTGGGGGACTAATGAAAAACTGTTTTTT.

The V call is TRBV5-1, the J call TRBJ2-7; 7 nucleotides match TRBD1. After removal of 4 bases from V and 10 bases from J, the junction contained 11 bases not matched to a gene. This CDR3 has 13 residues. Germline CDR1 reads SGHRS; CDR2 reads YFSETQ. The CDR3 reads CASSLGTTGEQYF. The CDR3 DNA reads TGCGCCAGCAGCCTGGGGACCACAGGGGAACAGTACTTC.

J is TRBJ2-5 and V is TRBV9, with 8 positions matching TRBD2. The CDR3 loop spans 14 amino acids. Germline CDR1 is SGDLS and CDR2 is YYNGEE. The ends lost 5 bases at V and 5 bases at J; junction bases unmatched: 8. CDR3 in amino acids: CASSSRSGGETQYF. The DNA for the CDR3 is TGTGCCAGCAGTAGTAGGTCGGGAGGGGAGACCCAGTACTTC.

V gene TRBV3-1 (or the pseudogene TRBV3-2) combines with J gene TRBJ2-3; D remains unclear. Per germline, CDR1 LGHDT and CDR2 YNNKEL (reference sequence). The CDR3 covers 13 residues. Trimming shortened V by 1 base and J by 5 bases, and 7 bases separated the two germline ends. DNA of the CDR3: TGTGCCAGCAGCCAAGTCACTGTAGATACGCAGTATTTT. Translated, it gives CASSQVTVDTQYF.

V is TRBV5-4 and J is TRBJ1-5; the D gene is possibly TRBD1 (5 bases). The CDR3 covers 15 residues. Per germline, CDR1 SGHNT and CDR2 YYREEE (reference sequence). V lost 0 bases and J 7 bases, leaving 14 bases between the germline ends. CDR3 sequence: CASSLDKGEGQPQHF. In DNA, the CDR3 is TGTGCCAGCAGCTTGGATAAAGGGGAAGGGCAGCCCCAGCATTTT.

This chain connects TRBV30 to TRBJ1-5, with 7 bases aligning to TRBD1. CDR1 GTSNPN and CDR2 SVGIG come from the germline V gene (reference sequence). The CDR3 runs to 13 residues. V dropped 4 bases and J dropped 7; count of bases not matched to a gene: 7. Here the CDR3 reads CAWNGAGGQPQHF. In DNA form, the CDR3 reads TGTGCCTGGAATGGGGCAGGGGGGCAGCCCCAGCATTTT.